The 18 T cell receptor beta chains presented below share a single source sample, sequenced in a study of blood T cell repertoires in COVID-19. The method was immunoSEQ multiplex PCR; TCRdb's version includes in-frame clones alone and lacks a portion of them. The sample holds some 230,000 clones, roughly 90% seen once. Sequencing input: peripheral blood. The receptors here all came from a man aged 25-40 years who had recovered from COVID-19.

The chain links TRBV10-2 to TRBJ1-4; D uncertain. This CDR3 spans 15 amino acids. The germline CDR1 and CDR2 sequences are WSHSY and SAAADI. The V gene lost 0 bases and the J gene lost 4 bases, with 9 bases spanning the gap. The chain's CDR3 is CASSESGSINEKLFF. CDR3 sequence (DNA): TGCGCCAGCAGTGAGTCGGGCAGTATTAATGAAAAACTGTTTTTT.

The rearrangement links TRBV5-1 to TRBJ2-2; tentative D call: TRBD2 (6 bases). With 5 bases removed from V and 1 base from J, the gap between germline ends came to 15 bases. Germline V gene lookup returns CDR1 SGHRS and CDR2 YFSETQ. This CDR3 contains 16 residues. The CDR3 DNA reads TGCGCCAGCAGATATGAGGTAGCGGAGAACACCGGGGAGCTGTTTTTT. It specifies CASRYEVAENTGELFF.

V and J are TRBV6-5 and TRBJ1-2; 7 nucleotides line up with TRBD1. Germline V lookup: CDR1 MNHEY, CDR2 SVGAGI. The J segment lost 5 bases and the V segment lost 4 bases, leaving 7 bases of the junction unmatched. CDR3 length: 14 amino acids. The CDR3 protein is CASSFNGRGYGYTF. The CDR3, as DNA: TGTGCCAGCAGTTTCAATGGCAGGGGGTATGGCTACACCTTC.

J is TRBJ2-7 and V is TRBV21-1; the table's TRBD2 call for D was not verified on the DNA. TRBV21-1 is recorded as a pseudogene. The CDR3 extends over 17 amino acids. CDR3 loop: CASSKRSSSGVSYEQYF. DNA of the CDR3: TGTGCCAGCAGCAAACGCTCATCGAGCGGGGTGTCCTACGAGCAGTACTTC.

The chain combines TRBV7-9 with TRBJ2-3; TRBD2 agrees at 8 bases. V trimming: 3 bases; J trimming: 3 bases; junction bases outside the gene matches: 11. Germline values: CDR1 SEHNR, CDR2 FQNEAQ (reference sequence). CDR3 length: 17 residues. The CDR3 nucleotides are TGTGCCAGCAGCTTGACCTTGGGACTAGAGGGGACAGATACGCAGTATTTT. Translation gives CASSLTLGLEGTDTQYF.

The chain employs TRBV24-1 and TRBJ1-2; 7 positions match TRBD1. CDR1 and CDR2 from the germline V gene are KGHDR and SFDVKD. CDR3 length: 17 amino acids. V lost 0 bases, J lost 0 bases, and 6 bases stayed unmatched. CDR3 coding DNA: TGTGCCACCAGTGATTTGGGCCGCGGACAGGCTAACTATGGCTACACCTTC. Amino acids: CATSDLGRGQANYGYTF.

J is TRBJ2-3 and V is TRBV9; TRBD1 agrees at 9 bases. After removal of 4 bases from V and 3 bases from J, the junction contained 9 bases not matched to a gene. This CDR3 region has 16 residues. The germline V gene encodes CDR1 SGDLS and CDR2 YYNGEE. For the CDR3, the DNA is TGTGCCAGCAGCCCAAACCCGACAGGGGGGACAGATACGCAGTATTTT. It encodes CASSPNPTGGTDTQYF.

The gene calls are TRBV5-1 and TRBJ2-3; 9 nucleotides line up with TRBD2. Germline V lookup: CDR1 SGHRS, CDR2 YFSETQ. This CDR3 has 16 amino acids. V lost 1 base, J lost 0 bases, and 3 bases stayed unmatched. The CDR3 loop reads CASSLISGGSTDTQYF. In DNA form, the CDR3 reads TGCGCCAGCAGCTTGATAAGCGGGGGGAGCACAGATACGCAGTATTTT.

This clone was detected ten times or more. The chain is built from TRBV7-2 and TRBJ2-7, with D unresolved. V was cut by 5 bases and J by 3 bases, with 17 bases left in between. The CDR3 extends over 15 amino acids. The germline gives CDR1 SGHTA, CDR2 FQGNSA. The CDR3 here is CASSPGFSRHYEQYF. The CDR3, as DNA: TGTGCCAGCAGCCCCGGCTTCAGCCGACACTACGAGCAGTACTTC.

This clone has a single count. This chain connects TRBV21-1 to TRBJ2-2; no DNA check was done on the table's D call, TRBD1. TRBV21-1 is tagged as a pseudogene. CDR3 size: 17 residues. CDR3 region: CASYPAWDRVSTGELFF. The DNA of the CDR3 is TGTGCCAGCTACCCCGCCTGGGACAGGGTATCCACCGGGGAGCTGTTTTTT.

This sequence joins TRBV6-5 and TRBJ2-7; the D gene is possibly TRBD1 (5 bases). In germline, CDR1 is MNHEY, CDR2 SVGAGI. This CDR3 spans 13 amino acids. V was trimmed by 0 bases and J by 7 bases, leaving 10 bases between them. In DNA form, the CDR3 reads TGTGCCAGCAGTTACTCGCAGGGTTGGGAGCAGTACTTC. It yields the protein CASSYSQGWEQYF.

The V call is TRBV14, the J call TRBJ2-1; 7 bases are a match to TRBD1. This CDR3 has 13 residues. The germline CDR1 and CDR2 sequences are SGHDN and FVKESK. The V segment lost 0 bases and the J segment 12 bases; nucleotides outside the gene matches: 5. The CDR3 DNA reads TGTGCCAGCAGCCAAGATATAGGGGACAGGCAGTTCTTC. It specifies CASSQDIGDRQFF.

The genes are TRBV5-4 and TRBJ1-4, with a possible D match to TRBD1 (6 bases). The CDR3 has 14 residues. Deletions cut 0 bases from V and 8 bases from J, with 11 bases between. Germline assignment: CDR1 SGHNT and CDR2 YYREEE (reference sequence). For the CDR3, the DNA is TGTGCCAGCAGCTTGGACAGGGAGCACGAAAAACTGTTTTTT. Its translation is CASSLDREHEKLFF.

The V and J genes are TRBV6-2 or TRBV6-3 and TRBJ2-1; 13 bases fit TRBD2. Germline trimming cut 5 bases from V and 15 bases from J; bases unmatched to any gene: 7. In germline, CDR1 is MNHEY, CDR2 SVGEGT. The CDR3 runs 13 residues. The CDR3 nucleotides are TGTGCCAGCAGTCGGACTAGCGGGGGAAGTCTGTTCTTC. Its protein is CASSRTSGGSLFF.

CDR3 sequence (DNA): TGTGCCAGCAGCTATCAGTACACTGAAGCTTTCTTT. It yields the protein CASSYQYTEAFF. This chain joins TRBV5-4 and TRBJ1-1; no reliable D call. Trimming took off 3 bases at V and 3 bases at J, with 6 bases between the two ends. CDR1 is SGHNT and CDR2 is YYREEE in the germline V gene (reference sequence). The CDR3 runs to 12 residues. The whole variable domain, remainder taken from reference TRBV5-4 and TRBJ1-1, is ETGVTQSPTHLIKTRGQQVTLRCSSQSGHNTVSWYQQALGQGPQFIFQYYREEENGRGNFPPRFSGLQFPNYSSELNVNALELDDSALYLCASSYQYTEAFFGQGTRLTVV.

This clone was seen once. The genes are TRBV2 and TRBJ2-7; TRBD2 aligns across 11 bases. V was pared by 4 bases and J by 6 bases, with 5 bases of the junction left unmatched. CDR1 is SNHLY, CDR2 FYNNEI, per germline. The CDR3 runs to 14 residues. CDR3 nucleotides: TGTGCCAGCAGTGCTAGCGGGGGGCCCCTCGAGCAGTACTTC. Its protein product is CASSASGGPLEQYF.

V and J are TRBV11-2 and TRBJ2-1; maybe TRBD2 (6 bases). Germline V gene lookup returns CDR1 SGHAT and CDR2 FQNNGV. Trimming took 4 bases from V and 12 from J, leaving 19 bases between them. CDR3 length: 14 residues. The DNA of the CDR3 is TGTGCCAGCAGCTCCCAGATCCAAAGCGGGTCGCAGTTCTTC. Encoded protein: CASSSQIQSGSQFF.

The V and J genes are TRBV7-2 and TRBJ1-2, with 9 bases aligning to TRBD1. Germline CDR1 is SGHTA and CDR2 is FQGNSA. With V trimmed by 4 bases and J by 4 bases, 10 bases remained unmatched. The CDR3 covers 16 residues. The CDR3 protein is CASSSLPGQGVYGYTF. In nucleotides, the CDR3 is TGTGCCAGCAGCTCCTTACCGGGACAGGGTGTCTATGGCTACACCTTC.